This T cell receptor beta chain was recovered during a study of cytomegalovirus exposure and HLA in healthy donors (TCRdb year 2017). Background on the whole study: According to an earlier analysis of 587 of the donors, about 180 million T cells yielded 117 million unique TCR beta sequences and approximately 280 Gb of sequence data. About 300 gigabases of sequencing data and 78 million or so unique TCR sequences were included in an early release covering about 700 HLA-typed donors. Of the roughly 390 genotyped donors, less than 85% were placed in the genetic ancestry cluster associated with self-reported Caucasian donors. The study aimed to test whether signatures of past pathogen exposure could be identified by cataloging public T cell receptors. The study used immunosequencing to profile the T cell repertoires of some 600 subjects and linked those repertoires to cytomegalovirus serostatus. In addition to the first cohort of 500 to 850 subjects, a separate validation cohort of 130 or so different subjects was used. To predict cytomegalovirus infection status, the study combined high-throughput TCR immunosequencing, statistical association of individual TCRs with disease status, and machine learning. A later analysis re-analyzed previously published TCR beta repertoires from approximately 700 donors and added high-resolution HLA genotyping to study TCR occurrence patterns. Rather than drawing on any new phenotypic data, the later analysis identified candidate immune exposures from TCR beta sequences and the way those sequences occurred across donors. In an earlier analysis of around 540 of the donors, high-throughput TCR beta sequencing was used to judge whether each TCR beta V gene segment behaved as functional or pseudogenic. Alongside the repertoire data, information on donor age, sex, ethnicity and CMV serostatus was compiled. A later genetic analysis took genome-wide SNP genotypes for about three fifths of the 666 donors and used that subset as a discovery cohort. Every repertoire in the discovery cohort had been generated on one and the same sequencing platform. HLA typing included class I and class II loci at four-digit resolution. Typing coverage varied by locus: about 629-630 donors for A, B, C, DRB1 and DQB1; under 550 for DQA1; more than 600 for DPA1; roughly 450 for DPB1. Roughly 5 DR-DQ haplotypes were handled as single units for association and clustering because linkage in the cohort was strong. Among about 370 genotyped donors of the cohort, an average of about 240,000 unique TCR beta nucleotide sequences was sequenced per donor, of which approximately 19% were non-productive.

The protocol used for the library was the immunoSEQ multiplex PCR assay. For the multiplex PCR, a mixture combining 60 forward primers for TCR Vbeta segments and 13 reverse primers for TCR Jbeta segments was used. A multiplex PCR assay on genomic DNA amplified the CDR3 region of rearranged TCR beta genes. Amplified TCR beta libraries were sequenced as 87-base-pair reads on the Illumina HiSeq System. The paper's processing steps were these. A later analysis tallied roughly 76 million unique TCR beta chains across the 666 repertoires, and some 12 million of those chains were shared by two or more donors. To remove PCR and sequencing errors, raw reads were error-corrected and collapsed into unique sequences using a nearest-neighbor algorithm that merged closely related sequences. Alignment of CDR3 sequences to IMGT reference sequences was used to assign V, D and J gene segments. For a sequence to be retained, at least a six-nucleotide match to both a V gene segment and a J gene segment was required. A rearrangement counted as productive if the CDR3 had no stop codons and remained in frame with V and J, and every other rearrangement counted as non-productive. Following IMGT convention, CDR3 was defined as the stretch from the second conserved V-encoded cysteine up to the conserved J-encoded phenylalanine. The earlier analysis of 587 of the donors excluded sequences that lacked an unambiguous match to a single V gene segment. In an earlier analysis of approximately 560 of the donors, a V segment was called functional when productive rearrangements were above 56.7%, and segregating when the standard deviation between donors exceeded 5%. A statistical classification framework was developed to diagnose cytomegalovirus status using the catalog of TCR beta chain sequences. In a later analysis, TCR nucleotide sequences were compared against IMGT/GENE-DB human TR gene sequences so that V and J genes could be assigned. The TCRdist pipeline was used in a later analysis to assign CDR3 sequences and most-parsimonious VDJ recombination scenarios. In a later analysis, every TCR beta chain was defined by the combination of its CDR3 amino acid sequence and its V-gene family, and reads without a unique V-gene family were dropped. As a way to deal with suspected cross-contamination and a sequencing artifact, a later analysis dropped over 550 nucleotide sequences that were highly shared and had low generation probability. For each public chain, a later analysis derived a clonal expansion index from normalized ranks of inferred template counts within each repertoire. In a later analysis, generation probabilities were computed with a VDJ recombination model fitted to out-of-frame rearrangements, and the resulting probabilities were checked against IGoR. A later analysis scored TCR-TCR, TCR-HLA and TCR-CMV co-occurrence with hypergeometric tests, applying a repertoire-size bias correction to TCR pairs. A later analysis estimated false discovery rates by permuting HLA or CMV assignments 20 times. In a later analysis, co-occurring TCRs were grouped using DBSCAN, with TCRdist sequence similarity added in when clustering inside HLA-allele-positive subsets. Repertoires with fewer than 30,000 or more than 120,000 public chains, plus five repertoires with anomalous nucleotide sharing, were excluded from co-occurrence clustering. Drawn from immuneACCESS, this table holds only the in-frame rearrangements with V and J called that TCRdb kept. Clones are partly lost; checked studies trace under half to an unresolved V gene and leave the rest unexplained. Clone size and the V and J calls come from that table; the DNA yielded D and trimming. The sample table records roughly 58,000 clones; 83% of these occur just once. The ten biggest clones cover under 2% of the sample.

A word on this clone: No cognate antigen has been identified for it. Per-base quality was not reported, and no clone a single base away is much larger than it.

Results the study describes overall, beyond this receptor: V-gene and J-gene trimming of TCR beta chains was associated with a missense DCLRE1C variant in a later genetic analysis, and the association was replicated in an independent cohort. In a later analysis, most CMV-associated TCR beta chains were found to appear HLA-restricted, with HLA associations seemingly driven largely by CMV exposure. Roughly uniform sequencing depth across donors was assumed in presence/absence analyses, although this assumption may not hold. HLA typing was unavailable for some donors at each locus, so association tests used only the typed subset. The classifier was reported to diagnose cytomegalovirus status with high specificity and sensitivity in both the original and validation cohorts. A later genetic analysis reported fewer N-insertions in productive TCRs among donors in an Asian-associated ancestry cluster than the roughly 640-donor mean. For the cohort, immune exposure information was limited to CMV serostatus. In vitro tests confirmed that a few of the cytomegalovirus-associated TCR beta chains recognize cytomegalovirus antigens. Only TCR beta chains were sequenced in this cohort, and the absence of alpha or paired-chain data limited detectable features. The authors suggested that the approach could potentially be generalized to other disease states and immunological phenotypes. In a later analysis, HLA-associated TCR beta chains were found to be more clonally expanded and to have lower generation probabilities than equally common non-associated chains. Broadly in line with IMGT annotations, most TCR beta V segments showed up in productive rearrangements about 87% or about 30% of the time in an earlier analysis of some 590 of the donors. Across donors, most TCR sequences were observed very rarely, whereas some public TCRs were present in many individuals. A further reported finding was that TCR beta sequences accurately predicted the HLA-A and HLA-B alleles for most subjects in the first cohort. A later analysis found that TCR association rates varied across HLA loci, with DRB1 alleles showing the most associated TCRs and HLA-C alleles the fewest. Specific HLA alleles were associated with about 17,000 TCR beta sequences at a false discovery rate of 0.05 in a later analysis. A cluster of highly shared sequence variants was judged likely to be a technical artifact of the sequencing pipeline. Some IMGT-functional V segments, including TRBV6-2 and TRBV6-3, could not be told apart with the 87-base-pair reads, so those segments were excluded. The earlier analysis of approximately 590 of the donors excluded approximately 15 rarely observed V segments, including chromosome 9 orphons, because counts were too low. Several of the top co-occurrence clusters appeared to be linked to parvovirus B19, influenza, CMV and Epstein-Barr virus, according to a later analysis. Correlated functional status among segregating V segments might reflect linkage disequilibrium, but an unknown experimental factor could not be ruled out. Assigning TCR associations to individual alleles was difficult when HLA alleles, especially DR and DQ, strongly co-occurred. The study gave a list of 150 to 200 TCR beta chains associated with cytomegalovirus.

CDR1 and CDR2 were assigned from the germline V gene as SGHVS and FQNEAQ. The CDR3 goes from the cysteine to the phenylalanine over 15 residues. Kept here is only the CDR3 DNA, which spans 45 bases and is read in frame from base 1. V is cut by 4 bases and J by 5 bases, and the space between the germline ends is 17 bases. The cohort comprised some 730 healthy bone marrow donors. At the time of sampling, all cohort members were nominally healthy, though unrecorded immune exposures were likely present. Of the roughly 620 cohort members, roughly 300 had positive CMV serostatus and fewer than 450 had negative CMV serostatus, and CMV serostatus was not recorded for the donor. A peripheral blood sample was provided by each donor, and peripheral blood mononuclear cells were used for TCR beta sequencing. Genomic DNA extraction from the blood cell samples was performed with the Qiagen DNeasy Blood Extraction Kit.

The chain was built from TRBV7-8 and TRBJ1-1; a confident D gene designation cannot be given. The receptor comes from a human donor in good health. Sequences were obtained from PBMCs. The CDR3 sequence is CASSWRRGTNTEAFF. The sequence in DNA is TGTGCCAGCAGCTGGCGCCGGGGAACGAATACTGAAGCTTTCTTT.